The subject of this entry is one T cell receptor (beta chain). CDR1 is SGDLS and CDR2 is YYNGEE in the germline V gene. There are 14 residues in the CDR3. The V and J ends lost 1 base and 5 bases, in that order; junction bases with no gene match: 3. The data belong to a study of blood T cell repertoires in COVID-19. Study context: Italy, Spain and the United States were the sources of the convalescent and acute COVID-19 samples. The analysed material was cDNA or gDNA that came from T cells, B-cell-depleted T cells, or PBMCs.

Authors' data handling: Estimates of nucleated cell counts were drawn from the amplification of reference gene primers. The repertoire was sequenced with immunoSEQ multiplex PCR; TCRdb's copy has only in-frame clones and lacks some. V and J calls and clone size are copied from that table; D and trimming were computed from the DNA. The table lists roughly 140,000 clones, around 80% of them singletons. The sequence derives from a human donor in a cohort sampled during active COVID-19. The sequenced sample was peripheral blood. V is TRBV9 and J is TRBJ2-5; TRBD2 matches at 9 bases. The CDR3 sequence: CASSVLAGRETQYF. In DNA, the CDR3 is TGTGCCAGCAGCGTACTAGCGGGGAGGGAGACCCAGTACTTC.